This T cell receptor beta chain was profiled in a study of blood T cells in healthy people across ages. With regard to this clonotype: Its specificity is not known.

The CDR3 consists of 16 residues. V was trimmed by 4 bases and J by 2 bases, leaving 17 bases between them. Germline V gene data show CDR1 as MNHEY and CDR2 as SMNVEV (reference sequence). Through a sample-barcoded 5' primer and a J-beta primer mix, a second PCR was run for about 6 to 11 cycles. TCRdb ran MiXCR on the 5' RACE reads and lists one entry per CDR3 protein. The sample includes 1.2 million to 1.5 million distinct CDR3 sequences, around 59% seen only once; the top ten take 6.7%. Study outcomes and limitations: Age showed a roughly linear inverse relationship with TCR beta diversity per million T cells.

Sequencing was performed on blood. The rearrangement links TRBV27 to TRBJ2-5, with D maybe TRBD1 (6 bases). This TCR was recovered from a man younger than 35 in good health. The CDR3 is CASSSRQEGSQETQYF. The DNA of the CDR3 is TGTGCCAGCAGTTCCAGACAGGAAGGTAGTCAAGAGACCCAGTACTTC.